The T cell receptor beta chain described here comes from a study of blood T cell repertoires in COVID-19. Background on the study: Sample material is recorded as cDNA or gDNA derived from T cells, B-cell-depleted T cells, or PBMCs.

Authors' data handling: Estimates of nucleated cell counts were drawn from the amplification of reference gene primers. TCRdb's copy holds only in-frame clones and misses some; the assay was immunoSEQ multiplex PCR. The V and J calls and clone size are taken from that table; D and trimming were inferred from the DNA. Of 170,000 or so clones in the sample, around 89% were seen once. Sequencing was carried out using peripheral blood. The clonotype originates from a young man who had recovered from COVID-19.

CDR3 protein: CASTEGGTDTQYF. The CDR3 nucleotides read TGCGCCAGCACTGAAGGGGGCACAGATACGCAGTATTTT. The V gene is TRBV5-1, the J gene TRBJ2-3, with TRBD1 as a possible D gene (5 bases). This CDR3 spans 13 amino acids. The V and J ends lost 6 bases and 1 base respectively, with 9 bases between them. Germline V lookup: CDR1 SGHRS, CDR2 YFSETQ.